This is a list of T cell receptor beta chains from one sample in a study of radiotherapy plus CTLA-4 blockade in lung cancer. Clones were read by immunoSEQ multiplex PCR, and TCRdb kept only the in-frame ones, dropping some. The sample carries some 96,000 clones, almost 90% recorded once. The source material was peripheral blood, sampled from a patient treated with radiotherapy plus ipilimumab. These receptor sequences come from a human donor with non-small cell lung cancer that progressed on radiotherapy plus ipilimumab. Each CDR3 is given with its conserved first and last residue. The order of the fields is V gene, J gene, clone size, D gene, CDR3 protein, CDR3 DNA. D genes are given only for firm matches. Clone size is not always given. Where it is, it says once, few, many or a class for expanded clones.

v_gene: TRBV30; j_gene: TRBJ1-1; abundance: few; d_gene: -; CDR3aa: CAWSVDKGGGTEAFF; CDR3nt: TGTGCCTGGAGTGTAGATAAGGGGGGGGGTACTGAAGCTTTCTTT
v_gene: TRBV18; j_gene: TRBJ2-7; abundance: -; d_gene: TRBD1; CDR3aa: CASSGTGAYEQYF; CDR3nt: TGTGCCAGCTCAGGGACAGGGGCCTACGAGCAGTACTTC
v_gene: TRBV7-6; j_gene: TRBJ2-7; abundance: -; d_gene: -; CDR3aa: CASSLVPGEQYF; CDR3nt: TGTGCCAGCAGCTTAGTCCCGGGGGAGCAGTACTTC
v_gene: TRBV27; j_gene: TRBJ1-1; abundance: -; d_gene: TRBD1; CDR3aa: CASSFNPGGAVEAFF; CDR3nt: TGTGCCAGCAGTTTTAATCCAGGGGGCGCGGTTGAAGCTTTCTTT
v_gene: TRBV7-3; j_gene: TRBJ2-3; abundance: -; d_gene: -; CDR3aa: CASSRGRSDTQYF; CDR3nt: TGTGCCAGCAGCAGGGGAAGGTCAGATACGCAGTATTTT
v_gene: TRBV9; j_gene: TRBJ2-7; abundance: -; d_gene: TRBD1; CDR3aa: CASSPWTGETEQYF; CDR3nt: TGTGCCAGCAGCCCGTGGACAGGGGAGACCGAGCAGTACTTC
v_gene: TRBV2; j_gene: TRBJ1-2; abundance: few; d_gene: -; CDR3aa: CASSARRQDYGYTF; CDR3nt: TGTGCCAGCAGTGCTCGCAGGCAGGACTATGGCTACACCTTC
v_gene: TRBV5-1; j_gene: TRBJ2-3; abundance: -; d_gene: -; CDR3aa: CASSPNTDTQYF; CDR3nt: TGCGCCAGCAGCCCAAACACAGATACGCAGTATTTT
v_gene: TRBV6-5; j_gene: TRBJ2-7; abundance: -; d_gene: TRBD2; CDR3aa: CASSYRGSGSMYEQYF; CDR3nt: TGTGCCAGCAGTTATCGCGGAAGCGGGAGTATGTACGAGCAGTACTTC
v_gene: TRBV2; j_gene: TRBJ2-1; abundance: once; d_gene: -; CDR3aa: CATGYNEQFF; CDR3nt: TGTGCCACCGGTTACAATGAGCAGTTCTTC
v_gene: TRBV5-1; j_gene: TRBJ1-5; abundance: -; d_gene: -; CDR3aa: CASSLSGVTGQPQHF; CDR3nt: TGCGCCAGCAGCTTGTCAGGAGTAACCGGGCAGCCCCAGCATTTT
v_gene: TRBV9; j_gene: TRBJ2-5; abundance: -; d_gene: -; CDR3aa: CASSGVVGGQETQYF; CDR3nt: TGTGCCAGCAGCGGAGTAGTCGGAGGGCAAGAGACCCAGTACTTC
v_gene: TRBV7-6; j_gene: TRBJ1-2; abundance: -; d_gene: -; CDR3aa: CASSLVPQMGPNYGYTF; CDR3nt: TGTGCCAGCAGCTTAGTCCCCCAGATGGGGCCTAACTATGGCTACACCTTC
v_gene: TRBV6-5; j_gene: TRBJ2-7; abundance: -; d_gene: -; CDR3aa: CASTPSYPSYEQYF; CDR3nt: TGTGCCAGCACCCCTAGTTATCCGTCGTACGAGCAGTACTTC
v_gene: TRBV11-2; j_gene: TRBJ2-5; abundance: -; d_gene: -; CDR3aa: CASSTRSGVQETQYF; CDR3nt: TGTGCCAGCAGCACCAGAAGTGGGGTACAAGAGACCCAGTACTTC
v_gene: TRBV6-5; j_gene: TRBJ1-1; abundance: -; d_gene: -; CDR3aa: CASRVGANTEAFF; CDR3nt: TGTGCCAGCAGGGTAGGGGCAAACACTGAAGCTTTCTTT
v_gene: TRBV27; j_gene: TRBJ1-3; abundance: -; d_gene: TRBD1; CDR3aa: CASSPLINRGRGKTGNTIYF; CDR3nt: TGTGCCAGCAGTCCCTTGATCAACAGGGGGCGGGGAAAGACTGGAAACACCATATATTTT
v_gene: TRBV11-2; j_gene: TRBJ1-2; abundance: -; d_gene: -; CDR3aa: CASSSARAGYGYTF; CDR3nt: TGTGCCAGCAGCTCTGCCAGGGCAGGTTATGGCTACACCTTC
v_gene: TRBV4-1; j_gene: TRBJ2-3; abundance: -; d_gene: -; CDR3aa: CASSQDVERPQYF; CDR3nt: TGCGCCAGCAGCCAAGATGTTGAGAGACCCCAGTATTTT